This T cell receptor beta chain comes out of a study of Ad26.COV2.S vaccination and SARS-CoV-2 variants. Study details: Intramuscular Ad26.COV2.S doses were given once or twice, 56 days apart. Study-level findings and limits: The placebo group had lower spike-specific TCR breadth than the vaccine recipients did. Total T cell responses were possibly underestimated by TCR breadth and depth analyses.

As regards this clone: The antigen is unknown.

Treatment meaning: over 15 received Ad26.COV2.S at low or high dose, single or two shots; roughly five received placebo; per-sample allocation not given. Samples came from day 63 after the first vaccine or placebo injection. Sequenced by immunoSEQ multiplex PCR; TCRdb stores in-frame clones only, minus some. The table records around 300,000 clones, roughly nine tenths of them present only once. V was cut by 0 bases and J by 9 bases, with 10 bases left in between. From germline, CDR1 is SGDLS and CDR2 YYNGEE. CDR3 size: 13 residues. The sample in question was peripheral blood, obtained in a trial of Ad26.COV2.S vaccine versus placebo. The chain is built from TRBV9 and TRBJ1-3, with D uncertain. The receptor's source is a person aged 18-65 years who received the Ad26.COV2.S COVID-19 vaccine or a placebo. The CDR3 region is CASSVEGLSTIYF. The CDR3 DNA sequence: TGTGCCAGCAGCGTAGAAGGGCTGAGCACCATATATTTT.